One sample yielded the 10 T cell receptor beta chains listed below, sequenced in a study of beta chain features in type 1 diabetes. All of the isolated RNA was reverse transcribed, so expressed TCRB transcripts were sequenced. The assay was immunoSEQ multiplex PCR, and TCRdb's table has in-frame clones only and misses some. Of about 150,000 clones in the sample, about 8.1% were seen once. Input material: central memory CD4+ T cells from blood. These receptors were taken from a man between 18 and 29 years old in good health.

This clone was detected only a few times. V usage is TRBV5-8 and J usage is TRBJ2-5; 7 nucleotides line up with TRBD1. This CDR3 has 14 amino acids. Germline V gene data show CDR1 as SGHTS and CDR2 as YDEGEE. V gave up 5 bases and J gave up 2 bases; unmatched junction bases: 6. This CDR3 is CASSRDSLQETQYF. CDR3 bases: TGTGCCAGCAGTAGGGACAGCTTGCAAGAGACCCAGTACTTC.

This clone came up a few times. V gene TRBV11-2 combines with J gene TRBJ2-1; 7 bases match TRBD1. This CDR3 is built from 13 residues. Trimming removed 4 bases from V and 5 bases from J; junction bases left unmatched: 2. Looked up from germline, CDR1 is SGHAT and CDR2 is FQNNGV. The CDR3 is CASSYTGDNEQFF. The CDR3 bases are TGTGCCAGCAGCTATACAGGGGACAATGAGCAGTTCTTC.

This clone was seen many times. Here the CDR3 DNA reads TGTGCCAGCTCACCCGGGACAACCACAGATACGCAGTATTTT. Protein sequence: CASSPGTTTDTQYF. This chain connects TRBV18 to TRBJ2-3; D is possibly TRBD1 (6 bases). V lost 3 bases and J lost 2, with 9 bases in between. This CDR3 has 14 amino acids. Germline-derived CDR1 and CDR2 are KGHSH and LQKENI.

The chain joins TRBV4-1 to TRBJ2-5; 10 bases fit TRBD1. Matching the DNA end better, TRBJ2-7 makes the J call doubtful. This CDR3 region has 15 residues. CDR1 is MGHRA and CDR2 is YSYEKL in the germline V gene. This CDR3 reads CASSQPGQGKYEQYF. The CDR3 coding sequence is TGCGCCAGCAGCCAACCGGGACAGGGGAAGTACGAGCAGTACTTC.

The chain couples TRBV15 to TRBJ2-2; the match to TRBD2 covers 8 bases. Trimming cost V 0 bases and J 4 bases; bases outside gene matches: 10. Germline assignment: CDR1 LNHNV and CDR2 YYDKDF (reference sequence). CDR3 length: 18 residues. The CDR3 region is CATSRDHGGGSSTGELFF. The DNA of the CDR3 is TGTGCCACCAGCAGAGATCACGGGGGGGGTAGTAGCACCGGGGAGCTGTTTTTT.

This chain links TRBV6-6 with TRBJ2-5; D possibly corresponds to TRBD2 (6 bases). Between the trimmed V and J ends, which lost 2 bases and 5 bases, there was a span of 12 bases. The CDR3 runs to 14 residues. Germline assignment: CDR1 MNHNY and CDR2 SVGAGI (reference sequence). The CDR3 here is CASSYGGSAETQYF. Here the CDR3 DNA reads TGTGCCAGCAGTTACGGAGGGAGCGCGGAGACCCAGTACTTC.

This clone was picked up a small number of times. This chain joins TRBV29-1 and TRBJ1-5, with a weak D call TRBD1 (5 bases). This CDR3 contains 14 residues. The V end lost 6 bases, the J end lost 3 bases, and 15 bases lay between the germline ends. The germline V gene has CDR1 SQVTM and CDR2 ANQGSEA. The CDR3 bases are TGCAGCGTAGGGGTGGGAGGGGACAATCAGCCCCAGCATTTT. Translation gives CSVGVGGDNQPQHF.

This clone occurred a few times. The CDR3 coding sequence is TGTGCCTGGGGGGACAGGGGGGACACTGAAGCTTTCTTT. This encodes CAWGDRGDTEAFF. The V call is TRBV30, the J call TRBJ1-1; 11 bases match TRBD1. The J segment lost 3 bases and the V segment lost 5 bases, leaving 2 bases of the junction unmatched. Germline-derived CDR1 and CDR2 are GTSNPN and SVGIG (reference sequence). The length of the CDR3 is 13 residues.

CDR3 region: CASRDVNTQYF. CDR3 DNA: TGCGCCAGCCGGGATGTGAATACGCAGTATTTT. This chain connects TRBV5-1 to TRBJ2-3; D may be TRBD2 (5 bases). V was trimmed by 7 bases and J by 7 bases, leaving 10 bases between them. Germline CDR1 is SGHRS and CDR2 is YFSETQ. This CDR3 comprises 11 residues.

The chain combines TRBV30 with TRBJ1-5; TRBD1 aligns across 11 bases. After removal of 4 bases from V and 4 bases from J, the junction contained 3 bases not matched to a gene. This CDR3 region has 14 residues. From germline, CDR1 is GTSNPN and CDR2 SVGIG (reference sequence). The CDR3 sequence: CAWTGTGGNQPQHF. DNA of the CDR3: TGTGCCTGGACCGGGACAGGGGGTAATCAGCCCCAGCATTTT.